Below, 4 T cell receptor beta chains from the same sample are listed, as sequenced in a study of blood T cell repertoires in COVID-19. The table came from immunoSEQ multiplex PCR; TCRdb's copy has only in-frame clones and leaves some out. The sample includes around 190,000 clones, approximately 90% of them seen just once. Sequenced sample: PBMCs or T cells enriched from blood (not recorded which). All receptors derive from a man between 18 and 35 years old with acute COVID-19.

The gene calls are TRBV7-8 and TRBJ1-2, with a weak D call TRBD1 (5 bases). Germline assignment: CDR1 SGHVS and CDR2 FQNEAQ. This CDR3 has 15 residues. V was trimmed by 1 base and J by 3 bases, leaving 12 bases between them. As DNA, the CDR3 is TGTGCCAGCAGCTTAGAGTGGCAGGGCGACTATGGCTACACCTTC. Translation: CASSLEWQGDYGYTF.

The chain links TRBV10-1 to TRBJ2-7, with D hard to call. Germline V CDR1 and CDR2: WNHNN, SYGVQD (reference sequence). Trimming removed 0 bases at V and 0 bases at J, with 6 bases between. The CDR3 contains 14 residues. The CDR3: CASSESTSSYEQYF. The CDR3 DNA reads as TGCGCCAGCAGTGAGTCGACAAGCTCCTACGAGCAGTACTTC.

The chain links TRBV7-3 to TRBJ2-1; 11 bases line up with TRBD2. V was pared by 5 bases and J by 7 bases, with 4 bases of the junction left unmatched. The length of the CDR3 is 14 residues. Germline assignment: CDR1 SGHTA and CDR2 FQGTGA. As DNA, the CDR3 is TGTGCCAGCAGCCCTACTAGCGGGAGTAATGAGCAGTTCTTC. It translates to CASSPTSGSNEQFF.

The J gene is TRBJ2-7, the V gene TRBV18, with D possibly being TRBD1 (5 bases). This CDR3 comprises 14 residues. Trimming took off 6 bases at V and 1 base at J, with 13 bases between the two ends. From germline, CDR1 is KGHSH and CDR2 LQKENI. The CDR3 sequence is CASSPNDRSYEQYF. CDR3 nucleotides: TGTGCCAGCTCGCCTAACGACAGATCCTACGAGCAGTACTTC.